This paragraph reports one TCR beta chain. The antigen remains undetermined. The table came from immunoSEQ multiplex PCR; TCRdb's copy has only in-frame clones and leaves some out. The table lists 950,000 to 1,200,000 clones, roughly 77% of them singletons, with 0.7% to 0.95% in the top ten. The source of the sample is a study of shared clonotypes between healthy human individuals. Study conclusions and caveats: Sampling involved blood alone; tissue repertoires likely differ.

The donors were adults (healthy and HIV-negative) with no recent acute infections or vaccinations. The sample consisted of memory CD4+ T cells from PBMCs. The subset denotes: CD45RA-negative fraction. This TCR derives from a man aged 18 to 30 in good health. Some clones in this sample may be carry-over from other donors' samples.

CDR3 bases: TGCGCCAGCAGCTTTCTCGGGGGGGACCAGCAGTACTTC. Translating it yields CASSFLGGDQQYF. The J gene is TRBJ2-7, the V gene TRBV5-1; 8 nucleotides agree with TRBD2. V was pared by 2 bases and J by 8 bases, with 6 bases of the junction left unmatched. Germline V CDR1 and CDR2: SGHRS, YFSETQ. CDR3 length equals 13 residues.